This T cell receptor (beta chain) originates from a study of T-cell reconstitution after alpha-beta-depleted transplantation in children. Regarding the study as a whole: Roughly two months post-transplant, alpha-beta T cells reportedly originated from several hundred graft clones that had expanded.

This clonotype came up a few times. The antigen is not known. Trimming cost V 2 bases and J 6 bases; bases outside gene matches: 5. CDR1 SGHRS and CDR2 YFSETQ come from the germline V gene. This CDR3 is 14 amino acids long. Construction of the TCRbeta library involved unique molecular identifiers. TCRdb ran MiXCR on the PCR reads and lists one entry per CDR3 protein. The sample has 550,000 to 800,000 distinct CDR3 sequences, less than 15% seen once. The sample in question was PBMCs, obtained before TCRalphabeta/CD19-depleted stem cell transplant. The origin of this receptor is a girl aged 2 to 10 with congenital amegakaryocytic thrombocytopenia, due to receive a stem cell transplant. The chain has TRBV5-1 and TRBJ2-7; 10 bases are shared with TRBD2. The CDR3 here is CASSLSGRAGEQYF. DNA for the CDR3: TGCGCCAGCAGCTTAAGCGGGAGGGCCGGCGAGCAGTACTTC.